In this sample, the clone carrying this T cell receptor (beta chain) turned up a few times. Its antigen is currently unknown. Trimming shortened V by 6 bases and J by 2 bases, and 11 bases separated the two germline ends. Germline CDR1 is ENHRY and CDR2 is SYGVKD. CDR3 size: 13 residues. Full-length variable regions came from constant-region reverse primers plus semi-nested Nested Universal Primer A PCR. One entry per CDR3 protein, called by TCRdb with MiXCR from the 5' RACE reads. This table has fewer than 75,000 distinct CDR3 sequences, about 26% appearing once. Treg sorting used a CD4+CD25+CD127-/low gate. Points from the study as a whole: Tumor-infiltrating Treg TCR alpha and beta sequences overlapped most with tumor naive CD4+ T cells, then blood naive.

The sequence was collected from a female donor with breast cancer. The chain has TRBV10-3 and TRBJ2-7; D unresolved. Sequencing input: tumor-infiltrating Tregs sorted from the breast tumor. The CDR3 spells CAISPIQTYEQYF. CDR3 coding DNA: TGTGCCATCAGCCCTATCCAGACCTACGAGCAGTACTTC.